The 23 T cell receptor beta chains in this list originate from one sample, sequenced in a study of breast tumors, draining lymph nodes, adjacent tissues. The lymph nodes were axillary draining lymph nodes from breast cancer patients. Via MiXCR, TCRdb re-called the multiplex PCR reads, giving one row per CDR3 protein. The profile covers 150,000 to 250,000 distinct CDR3 sequences, with around 33% appearing a single time and more than 4% taken by the ten largest. Sample: axillary lymph node tissue. Every receptor here comes from a female donor with breast cancer. Some clones in this sample may be carry-over from other donors' samples.

This clonotype was observed at least ten times. The gene calls are TRBV20-1 and TRBJ2-5, with 7 bases lining up with TRBD2. The germline CDR1 and CDR2 sequences are DFQATT and SNEGSKA (reference sequence). The CDR3 extends over 14 amino acids. J lost 5 bases, V lost 0 bases, and 6 bases had no gene match. The chain's CDR3 is CSARETSIRETQYF. DNA for the CDR3: TGCAGTGCTAGAGAGACTAGCATCCGGGAGACCCAGTACTTC.

This clonotype was counted many times. The genes are TRBV25-1 and TRBJ2-1, with 10 bases identical to TRBD2. This CDR3 is built from 15 residues. With 3 bases clipped from V and 7 bases from J, the junction kept 6 bases outside the gene matches. The germline gives CDR1 MGHDK, CDR2 SYGVNS. This chain's CDR3 is CASSDPSGGINEQFF. CDR3 DNA: TGTGCCAGCAGTGATCCTAGCGGGGGTATAAATGAGCAGTTCTTC.

V is TRBV10-3 and J is TRBJ2-4; 8 nucleotides agree with TRBD1. CDR3 length equals 13 residues. V shed 5 bases and J 7 bases; nucleotides not matched to a gene: 4. The germline V gene has CDR1 ENHRY and CDR2 SYGVKD. As DNA, the CDR3 is TGTGCCATCAGTTCGGACAGGGAGAACATTCAGTACTTC. This codes for CAISSDRENIQYF.

This clonotype was found many times. CDR3 DNA: TGTGCCAGTAGTATAGTGGAAGGGGAGAACGAGCAGTACTTC. Translating it yields CASSIVEGENEQYF. The rearrangement uses TRBV19 and TRBJ2-7; D could derive from TRBD1 or TRBD2 (5 bases each). Trimming took 1 base from V and 5 from J, leaving 12 bases between them. The CDR3 has 14 residues. CDR1 is LNHDA, CDR2 SQIVND, per germline (reference sequence).

With respect to this clonotype: A much larger clone lies one base from this, so it may be a read error. The V and J genes are TRBV20-1 and TRBJ1-4; tentatively, D is TRBD1 (5 bases). The CDR3 spans 13 residues. CDR1 DFQATT and CDR2 SNEGSKA come from the germline V gene (reference sequence). The CDR3 bases are TGCAGTGCGCCGGGACTCACTAATGAAACACTGTTTTTT. It specifies CSAPGLTNETLFF.

There are a few counts of this clonotype. One end of the junction is discordant with germline, which a read error may explain. The rearrangement links TRBV4-1 to TRBJ1-1; TRBD1 might be the D (6 bases). The CDR3 consists of 16 residues. Per the germline V gene, CDR1 is MGHRA and CDR2 is YSYEKL. The DNA for the CDR3 is TGTGCCAGCAGCCAAGAAGAGGACAGATTGAACACTGAAGCTTTCTTT. Translating gives CASSQEEDRLNTEAFF.

The CDR3 region is CASSPQDRAVTRTDTQYF. In DNA form, the CDR3 reads TGTGCCAGCTCACCACAGGACAGGGCGGTAACTCGCACAGATACGCAGTATTTT. The rearrangement links TRBV10-3 to TRBJ2-3, with 8 bases aligning to TRBD1. V gave up 10 bases and J gave up 1 base; unmatched junction bases: 19. Germline V gives CDR1 ENHRY, CDR2 SYGVKD. This CDR3 is built from 18 residues.

Regarding this clonotype: A much larger clone differs from this one at a single base, so this may be a read error. The V and J genes are TRBV6-1 and TRBJ1-5; D gene uncertain. The length of the CDR3 is 15 residues. Germline-derived CDR1 and CDR2 are MNHNS and SASEGT. The V end was cut by 3 bases, the J end by 0 bases, with 9 bases between. In DNA, the CDR3 is TGTGCCAGCAGTGACTCGATTTTTAGCAATCAGCCCCAGCATTTT. Translated, it gives CASSDSIFSNQPQHF.

By frequency in the sample, this clonotype is medium-sized. The gene calls are TRBV4-3 and TRBJ2-7; 9 bases map to TRBD2. The germline CDR1 and CDR2 sequences are LGHNA and YSLEER. With V trimmed by 0 bases and J by 3 bases, 6 bases remained unmatched. The CDR3 runs to 16 residues. DNA for the CDR3: TGCGCCAGCAGCCAAGATCCTAGCGGGACCTACTACGAGCAGTACTTC. Translated: CASSQDPSGTYYEQYF.

This clonotype was observed many times. V gene TRBV14 combines with J gene TRBJ1-2, with D perhaps TRBD1 (6 bases). Germline-derived CDR1 and CDR2 are SGHDN and FVKESK. V dropped 3 bases and J dropped 7 bases, with 9 bases sitting between them. This CDR3 has 12 residues. This CDR3 reads CASSHYRVGYTF. As DNA, the CDR3 is TGTGCCAGCAGCCACTACAGGGTTGGCTACACCTTC. Full variable domain (rest looked up from reference TRBV14 and TRBJ1-2): EAGVTQFPSHSVIEKGQTVTLRCDPISGHDNLYWYRRVMGKEIKFLLHFVKESKQDESGMPNNRFLAERTGGTYSTLKVQPAELEDSGVYFCASSHYRVGYTFGSGTRLTVV.

This clonotype was detected many times. V is TRBV12-3 or TRBV12-4 and J is TRBJ1-2; 9 bases line up with TRBD1. The CDR3 consists of 17 residues. The trim removed 6 bases at V and 4 bases at J, leaving 15 bases unmatched. The CDR3 nucleotides are TGTGCCAGCAGCATTGGTGGCCCGGGACAGGGAGGCTATGGCTACACCTTC. Its translation: CASSIGGPGQGGYGYTF.

This clonotype turned up a few times. The chain recombines TRBV5-1 with TRBJ2-5; D is unresolved. This CDR3 has 13 amino acids. With 1 base removed from V and 4 bases from J, the gap between germline ends came to 8 bases. CDR1 SGHRS and CDR2 YFSETQ come from the germline V gene. The CDR3 loop is CASSLKVRETQYF. Here the CDR3 DNA reads TGCGCCAGCAGCTTGAAGGTTCGAGAGACCCAGTACTTC.

This clonotype was counted at least ten times. The chain employs TRBV7-9 and TRBJ2-5, with a possible D match to TRBD1 (6 bases). V was pared by 0 bases and J by 9 bases, with 14 bases between. Per the germline V gene, CDR1 is SEHNR and CDR2 is FQNEAQ (reference sequence). CDR3 length equals 14 residues. The CDR3 nucleotides read TGTGCCAGCAGCTTAGCGGGGACCTCAGGGGCCCAGTACTTC. Protein product: CASSLAGTSGAQYF.

This clonotype came up a few times. This chain links TRBV6-9 with TRBJ2-1; D remains unclear. The germline V gene encodes CDR1 MNHGY and CDR2 SVAAGI. With 4 bases removed from V and 5 bases from J, the gap between germline ends came to 27 bases. This CDR3 is built from 19 residues. The CDR3 is CASSLKGWTVLEVNNEQFF. DNA for the CDR3: TGTGCCAGCAGTTTAAAGGGTTGGACGGTTCTAGAGGTGAACAATGAGCAGTTCTTC.

The V gene is TRBV6-1, the J gene TRBJ2-1; 8 positions agree with TRBD2. Losses at the gene ends were 5 bases for V and 0 bases for J; bases not matched to a gene: 3. Germline loops: CDR1 MNHNS, CDR2 SASEGT. The CDR3 sequence is 15 residues long. This CDR3 is CASSFSGASYNEQFF. The CDR3 nucleotides are TGTGCCAGCAGTTTTAGCGGGGCCTCCTACAATGAGCAGTTCTTC.

On this clonotype itself: A much larger clone lies a single base off, so this may be a read error. The chain is built from TRBV13 and TRBJ2-5; tentatively, D is TRBD1 or TRBD2 (6 bases each). CDR1 PRHDT and CDR2 FYEKMQ come from the germline V gene (reference sequence). This CDR3 region has 15 residues. The V end lost 6 bases, the J end lost 7 bases, and 21 bases lay between the germline ends. As DNA, the CDR3 is TGTGCCAGCAGTTACCCGGGGGCGGCCGGGGGGACCCAGTACTTC. Amino acids: CASSYPGAAGGTQYF.

For this clonotype: A single base separates this from a much larger clone, so it may be a read error. The CDR3 sequence: CASSQSITGYGYAF. The CDR3 bases are TGTGCCAGCAGCCAATCGATAACAGGGTATGGCTACGCCTTC. The J gene is TRBJ1-2, the V gene TRBV16; D might be TRBD1 (6 bases). Germline CDR1 is KGHSY and CDR2 is FQNENV. The CDR3 loop spans 14 amino acids.

The CDR3 nucleotides read TGTGCCAGCTCACCAGGACCCGTGGGGCGATACGAGCAGTACTTC. This codes for CASSPGPVGRYEQYF. The V and J genes are TRBV19 and TRBJ2-7, with D tentatively TRBD1 (5 bases). Germline V CDR1 and CDR2: LNHDA, SQIVND (reference sequence). There are 15 residues in the CDR3. V gave up 9 bases and J gave up 4 bases, with 22 bases separating them.

This clonotype was recorded at least ten times. The rearrangement joins TRBV10-3 to TRBJ1-2; possibly TRBD1 for D (5 bases). This CDR3 contains 15 residues. Germline CDR1 and CDR2: ENHRY and SYGVKD. Deletions cut 0 bases from V and 5 bases from J, with 13 bases between. CDR3 loop: CAISESRGFGYGYTF. Written as DNA, the CDR3 is TGTGCCATCAGTGAGTCACGGGGGTTCGGATATGGCTACACCTTC.

With regard to this clonotype: Being one base from a much bigger clone, this may be a read error. This rearrangement joins TRBV6-1 to TRBJ1-5; possibly TRBD1 for D (5 bases). The germline gives CDR1 MNHNS, CDR2 SASEGT. V dropped 1 base and J dropped 0 bases, with 16 bases sitting between them. CDR3 length: 18 residues. The CDR3 DNA reads TGTGCCAGCAGTGAAGGGGACTTCGGACGGCCTAGCAATCAGCCCCAGCATTTT. The encoded protein is CASSEGDFGRPSNQPQHF.

As for this clonotype: Lacking the conserved final phenylalanine or tryptophan, this CDR3 likely reflects a read error. V gene TRBV7-2 combines with J gene TRBJ2-7; possible D gene TRBD1, 6 bases. V lost 5 bases and J 3 bases, leaving 14 bases between the germline ends. In germline, CDR1 is SGHTA, CDR2 FQGNSA. The CDR3 runs 14 residues. CDR3 sequence reads: CASSLQGSIYEQYL. For the CDR3, the DNA is TGTGCCAGCAGCCTACAGGGTAGCATCTACGAGCAGTACCTC.

For this clonotype: No conserved phenylalanine or tryptophan is present at the end of the CDR3, so a read error is the likely explanation. V and J are TRBV7-9 and TRBJ2-5; either TRBD1 or TRBD2 may fit D (5 bases each). The CDR3 covers 14 residues. Trimming removed 11 bases at V and 1 base at J, with 17 bases between. Per germline, CDR1 SEHNR and CDR2 FQNEAQ (reference sequence). The CDR3 spells CAGNLRGVQETQYL. The CDR3 DNA reads TGTGCCGGCAACTTGAGGGGAGTCCAAGAGACCCAGTACCTC.

V and J are TRBV6-2 or TRBV6-3 and TRBJ2-7, with D hard to call. Germline V CDR1 and CDR2: MNHEY, SVGEGT. This CDR3 has 15 amino acids. Trimming pared 5 bases from V and 3 bases from J, leaving 17 bases between. The CDR3 nucleotides read TGTGCCAGCAGTCTTGGCGGAAGTGGATTCTACGAGCAGTACTTC. Protein: CASSLGGSGFYEQYF.